This TCR beta chain was sequenced in a study of T cell responses to AZD1222 COVID-19 vaccine. Study as a whole: Some second doses came at about 4 weeks and others at about 12 weeks; these were pooled. Overall study results and limits: Donors were largely white British and mainly female; clonal diversity was possibly underestimated. Repertoire sampling was restricted to post-peak T cell response timepoints.

V was clipped by 4 bases and J by 3 bases; unmatched bases: 8. This CDR3 comprises 16 residues. Looked up from germline, CDR1 is SGHRS and CDR2 is YFSETQ. Sequencing used immunoSEQ multiplex PCR; TCRdb keeps in-frame clones, though not all of them. The sample contains some 100,000 clones, approximately 84% of which appear only once. Notes on this clone: Its specificity is unknown.

This receptor was obtained from an adult in good health. The source material was peripheral blood, sampled on day 0 of AZD1222 vaccination. The chain carries TRBV5-1 and TRBJ2-3; 10 positions agree with TRBD2. The CDR3 DNA follows: TGCGCCAGCAGCACCCGGACTAGCGGTGGAACAGATACGCAGTATTTT. Translated, it gives CASSTRTSGGTDTQYF.